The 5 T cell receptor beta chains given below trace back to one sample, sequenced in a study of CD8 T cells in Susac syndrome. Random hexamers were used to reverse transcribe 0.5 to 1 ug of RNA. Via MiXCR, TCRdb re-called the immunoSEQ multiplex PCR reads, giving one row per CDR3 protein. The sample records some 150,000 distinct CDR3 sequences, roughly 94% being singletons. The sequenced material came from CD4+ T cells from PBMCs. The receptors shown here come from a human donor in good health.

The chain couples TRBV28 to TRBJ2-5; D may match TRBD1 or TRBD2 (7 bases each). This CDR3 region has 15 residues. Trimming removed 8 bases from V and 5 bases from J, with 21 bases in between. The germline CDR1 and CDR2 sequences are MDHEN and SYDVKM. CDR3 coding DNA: TGTGCCAGCTCCCCAGGGGGTCGGGGAGGGGAGACCCAGTACTTC. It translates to CASSPGGRGGETQYF.

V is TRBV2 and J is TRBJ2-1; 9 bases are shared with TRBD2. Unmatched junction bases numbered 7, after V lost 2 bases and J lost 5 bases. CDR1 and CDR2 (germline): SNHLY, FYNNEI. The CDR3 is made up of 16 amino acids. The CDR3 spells CASSEKGGRANNEQFF. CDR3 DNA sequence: TGTGCCAGCAGTGAAAAGGGCGGGAGGGCCAACAATGAGCAGTTCTTC.

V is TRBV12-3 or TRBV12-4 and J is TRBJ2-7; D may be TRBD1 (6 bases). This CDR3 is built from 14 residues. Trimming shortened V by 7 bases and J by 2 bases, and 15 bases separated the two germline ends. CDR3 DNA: TGTGCCAGCACCAAGAGGGGACAACCCTACGAGCAGTACTTC. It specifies CASTKRGQPYEQYF.

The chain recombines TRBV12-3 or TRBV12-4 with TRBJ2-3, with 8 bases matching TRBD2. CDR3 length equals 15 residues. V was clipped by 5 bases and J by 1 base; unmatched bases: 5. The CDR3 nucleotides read TGTGCCAGCAGTCCCCCGGGACTAGGCACAGATACGCAGTATTTT. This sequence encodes CASSPPGLGTDTQYF.

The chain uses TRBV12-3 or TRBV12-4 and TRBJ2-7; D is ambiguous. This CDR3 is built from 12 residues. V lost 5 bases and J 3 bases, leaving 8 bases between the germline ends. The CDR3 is CASSPKIYEQYF. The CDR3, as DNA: TGTGCCAGCAGTCCAAAGATCTACGAGCAGTACTTC.